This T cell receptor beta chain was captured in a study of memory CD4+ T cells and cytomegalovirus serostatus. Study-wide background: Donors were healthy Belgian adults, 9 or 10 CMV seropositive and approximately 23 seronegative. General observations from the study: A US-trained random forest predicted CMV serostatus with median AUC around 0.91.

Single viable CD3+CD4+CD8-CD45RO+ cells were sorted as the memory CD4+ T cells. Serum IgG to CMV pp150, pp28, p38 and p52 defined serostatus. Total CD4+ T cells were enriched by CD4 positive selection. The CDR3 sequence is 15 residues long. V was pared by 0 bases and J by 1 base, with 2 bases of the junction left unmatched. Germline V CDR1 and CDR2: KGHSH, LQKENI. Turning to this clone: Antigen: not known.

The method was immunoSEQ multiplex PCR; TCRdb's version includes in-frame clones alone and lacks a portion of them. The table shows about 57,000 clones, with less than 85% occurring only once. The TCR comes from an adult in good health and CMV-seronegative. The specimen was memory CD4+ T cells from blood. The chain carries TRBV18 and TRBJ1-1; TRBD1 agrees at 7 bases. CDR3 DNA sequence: TGTGCCAGCTCACCACCAGGGGGCGCGAACACTGAAGCTTTCTTT. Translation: CASSPPGGANTEAFF.